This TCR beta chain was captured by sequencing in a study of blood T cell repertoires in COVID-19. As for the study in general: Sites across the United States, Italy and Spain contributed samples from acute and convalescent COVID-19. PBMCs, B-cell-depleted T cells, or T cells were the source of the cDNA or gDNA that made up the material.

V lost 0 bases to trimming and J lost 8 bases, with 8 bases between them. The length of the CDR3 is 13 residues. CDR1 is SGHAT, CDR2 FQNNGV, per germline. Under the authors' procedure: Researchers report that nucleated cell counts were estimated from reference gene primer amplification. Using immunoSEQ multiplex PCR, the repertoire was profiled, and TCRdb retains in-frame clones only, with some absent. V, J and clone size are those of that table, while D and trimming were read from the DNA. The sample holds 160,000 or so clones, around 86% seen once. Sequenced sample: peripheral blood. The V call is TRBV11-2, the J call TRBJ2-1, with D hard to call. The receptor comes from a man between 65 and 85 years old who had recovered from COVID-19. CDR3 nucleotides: TGTGCCAGCAGCTTAGAAGCCGCCGATGAGCAGTTCTTC. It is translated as CASSLEAADEQFF.